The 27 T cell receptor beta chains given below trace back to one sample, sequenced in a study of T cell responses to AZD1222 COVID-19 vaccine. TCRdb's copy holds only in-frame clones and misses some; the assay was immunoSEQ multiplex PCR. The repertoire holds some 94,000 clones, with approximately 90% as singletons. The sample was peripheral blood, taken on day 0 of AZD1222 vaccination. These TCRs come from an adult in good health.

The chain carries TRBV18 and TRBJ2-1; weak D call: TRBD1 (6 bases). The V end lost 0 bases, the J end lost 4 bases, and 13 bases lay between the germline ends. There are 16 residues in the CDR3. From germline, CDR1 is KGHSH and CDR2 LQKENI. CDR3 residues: CASSPPTGPLYNEQFF. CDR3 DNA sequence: TGTGCCAGCTCACCACCTACAGGGCCCCTATACAATGAGCAGTTCTTC.

CDR3 DNA sequence: TGTGCCAGCTCACCAAGTAAGGGTGCTACTGAAGCTTTCTTT. It yields the protein CASSPSKGATEAFF. This sequence joins TRBV18 and TRBJ1-1; D gene unclear. V lost 2 bases and J 5 bases, leaving 12 bases between the germline ends. Germline lookup yields CDR1 KGHSH and CDR2 LQKENI. The CDR3 is 14 residues long.

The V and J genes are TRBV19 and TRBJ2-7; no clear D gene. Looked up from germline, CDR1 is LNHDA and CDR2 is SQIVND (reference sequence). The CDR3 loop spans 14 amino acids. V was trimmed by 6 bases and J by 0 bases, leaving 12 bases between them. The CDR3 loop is CASSRTPSSYEQYF. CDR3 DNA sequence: TGTGCCAGTAGCCGTACCCCGAGCTCCTACGAGCAGTACTTC.

The DNA of the CDR3 is TGTGCCAGCAGTTTCCGGGAGACTGAAGCTTTCTTT. Translating gives CASSFRETEAFF. The chain uses TRBV6-2 or TRBV6-3 and TRBJ1-1; D ambiguous. The CDR3 loop spans 12 amino acids. CDR1 is MNHEY, CDR2 SVGEGT, per germline. Trimming left V 4 bases short and J 5 bases short, with 8 bases between.

The CDR3 sequence is CSVGVIDNEQFF. CDR3 nucleotide sequence: TGCAGCGTTGGGGTAATAGACAATGAGCAGTTCTTC. This chain uses TRBV29-1 with TRBJ2-1, with D unresolved. The CDR3 has 12 residues. The ends were cut back, 4 bases at V and 5 bases at J, with 9 bases in the middle. Germline V gene lookup returns CDR1 SQVTM and CDR2 ANQGSEA.

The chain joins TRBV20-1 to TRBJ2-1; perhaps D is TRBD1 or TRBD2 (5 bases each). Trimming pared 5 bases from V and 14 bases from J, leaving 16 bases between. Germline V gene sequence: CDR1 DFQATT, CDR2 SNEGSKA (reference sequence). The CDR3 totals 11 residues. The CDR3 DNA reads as TGCAGTGCTTCGGACGGGCTGGGGGAGTTCTTC. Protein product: CSASDGLGEFF.

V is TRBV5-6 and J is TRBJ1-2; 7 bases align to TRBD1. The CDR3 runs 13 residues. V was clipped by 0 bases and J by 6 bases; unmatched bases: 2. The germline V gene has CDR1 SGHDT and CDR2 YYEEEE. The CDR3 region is CASSLGGGDGYTF. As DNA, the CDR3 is TGTGCCAGCAGCTTGGGAGGGGGCGATGGCTACACCTTC.

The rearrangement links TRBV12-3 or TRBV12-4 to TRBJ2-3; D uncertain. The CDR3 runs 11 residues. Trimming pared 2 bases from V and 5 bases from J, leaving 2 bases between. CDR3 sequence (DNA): TGTGCCAGCAGTTTAATAGATACGCAGTATTTT. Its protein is CASSLIDTQYF.

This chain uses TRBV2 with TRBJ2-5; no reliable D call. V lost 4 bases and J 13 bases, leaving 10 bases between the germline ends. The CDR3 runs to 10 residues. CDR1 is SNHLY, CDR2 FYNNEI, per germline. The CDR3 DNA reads TGTGCCAGCAGTGTCCGGCGGCGGTACTTC. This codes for CASSVRRRYF.

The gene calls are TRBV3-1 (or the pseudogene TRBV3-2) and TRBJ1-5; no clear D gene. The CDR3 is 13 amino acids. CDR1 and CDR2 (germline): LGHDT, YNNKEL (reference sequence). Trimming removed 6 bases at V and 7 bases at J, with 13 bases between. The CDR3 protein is CASRLGFGQPQHF. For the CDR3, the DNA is TGTGCCAGCAGATTGGGGTTTGGGCAGCCCCAGCATTTT.

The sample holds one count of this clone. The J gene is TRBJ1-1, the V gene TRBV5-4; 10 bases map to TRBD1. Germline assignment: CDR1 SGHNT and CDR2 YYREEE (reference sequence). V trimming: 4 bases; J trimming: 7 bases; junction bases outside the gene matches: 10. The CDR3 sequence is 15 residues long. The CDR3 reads CASSPDRGRSFEAFF. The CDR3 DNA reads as TGTGCCAGCAGCCCCGACAGGGGGCGATCGTTTGAAGCTTTCTTT.

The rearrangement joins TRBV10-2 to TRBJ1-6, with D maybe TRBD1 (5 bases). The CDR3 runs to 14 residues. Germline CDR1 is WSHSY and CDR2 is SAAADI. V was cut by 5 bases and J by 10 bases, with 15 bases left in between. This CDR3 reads CASSPDIQISPLHF. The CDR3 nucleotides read TGCGCCAGCAGTCCGGACATTCAGATCTCACCCCTCCACTTT.

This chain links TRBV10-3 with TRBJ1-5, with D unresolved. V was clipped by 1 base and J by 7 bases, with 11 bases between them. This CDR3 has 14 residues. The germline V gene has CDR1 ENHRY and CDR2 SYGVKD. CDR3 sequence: CAISELPARQPQHF. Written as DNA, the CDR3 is TGTGCCATCAGTGAGTTGCCAGCGCGACAGCCCCAGCATTTT.

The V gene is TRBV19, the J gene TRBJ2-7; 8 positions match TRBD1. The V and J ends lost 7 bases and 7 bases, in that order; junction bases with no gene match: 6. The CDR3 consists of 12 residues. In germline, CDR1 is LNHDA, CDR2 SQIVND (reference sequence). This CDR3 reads CASNGQGREQYF. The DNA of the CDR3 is TGTGCCAGTAATGGACAGGGACGGGAGCAGTACTTC.

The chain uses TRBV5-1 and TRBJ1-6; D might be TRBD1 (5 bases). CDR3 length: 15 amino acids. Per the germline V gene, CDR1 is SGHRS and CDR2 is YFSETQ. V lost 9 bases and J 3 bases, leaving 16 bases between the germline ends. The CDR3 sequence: CATRRGGDYNSPLHF. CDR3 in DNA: TGCGCCACCCGACGGGGAGGGGACTATAATTCACCCCTCCACTTT.

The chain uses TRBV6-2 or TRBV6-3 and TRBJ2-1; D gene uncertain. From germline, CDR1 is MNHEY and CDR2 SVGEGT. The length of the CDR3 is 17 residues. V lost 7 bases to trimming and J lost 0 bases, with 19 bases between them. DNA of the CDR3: TGTGCCAGCACCCCCCCGGCTCCTTATAGCTCCTACAATGAGCAGTTCTTC. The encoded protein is CASTPPAPYSSYNEQFF.

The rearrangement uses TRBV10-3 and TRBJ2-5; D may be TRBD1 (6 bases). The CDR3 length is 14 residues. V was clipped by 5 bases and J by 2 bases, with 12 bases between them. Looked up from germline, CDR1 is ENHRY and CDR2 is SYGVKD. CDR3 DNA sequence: TGTGCCATCAGTTCCTCGGACAGACAAGAGACCCAGTACTTC. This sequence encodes CAISSSDRQETQYF.

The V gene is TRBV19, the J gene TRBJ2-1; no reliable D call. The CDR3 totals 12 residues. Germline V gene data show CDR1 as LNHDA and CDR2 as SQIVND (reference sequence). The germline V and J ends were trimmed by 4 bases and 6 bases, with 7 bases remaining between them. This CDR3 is CASSSSGNEQFF. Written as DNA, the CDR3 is TGTGCCAGTAGTAGCAGTGGCAATGAGCAGTTCTTC.

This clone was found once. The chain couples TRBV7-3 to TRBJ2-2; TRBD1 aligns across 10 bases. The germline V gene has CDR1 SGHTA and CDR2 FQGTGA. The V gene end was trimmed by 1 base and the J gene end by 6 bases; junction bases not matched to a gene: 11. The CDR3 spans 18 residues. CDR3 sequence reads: CASSLIGWGTGESGELFF. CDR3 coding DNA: TGTGCCAGCAGCTTAATAGGTTGGGGGACAGGGGAGTCCGGGGAGCTGTTTTTT.

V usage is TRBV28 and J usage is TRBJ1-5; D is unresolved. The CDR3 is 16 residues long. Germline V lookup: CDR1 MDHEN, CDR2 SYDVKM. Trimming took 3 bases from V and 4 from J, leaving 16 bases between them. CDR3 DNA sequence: TGTGCCAGCAGTTTGTCTCGGACCCCCAAAAATCAGCCCCAGCATTTT. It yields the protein CASSLSRTPKNQPQHF. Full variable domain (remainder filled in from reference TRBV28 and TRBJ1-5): DVKVTQSSRYLVKRTGEKVFLECVQDMDHENMFWYRQDPGLGLRLIYFSYDVKMKEKGDIPEGYSVSREKKERFSLILESASTNQTSMYLCASSLSRTPKNQPQHFGDGTRLSIL.

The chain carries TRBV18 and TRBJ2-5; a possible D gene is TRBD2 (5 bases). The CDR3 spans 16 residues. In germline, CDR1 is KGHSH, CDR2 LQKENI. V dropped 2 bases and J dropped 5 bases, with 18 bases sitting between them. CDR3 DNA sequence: TGTGCCAGCTCACCAAGCCCGGTCTCGGGCGGGGAGACCCAGTACTTC. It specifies CASSPSPVSGGETQYF.

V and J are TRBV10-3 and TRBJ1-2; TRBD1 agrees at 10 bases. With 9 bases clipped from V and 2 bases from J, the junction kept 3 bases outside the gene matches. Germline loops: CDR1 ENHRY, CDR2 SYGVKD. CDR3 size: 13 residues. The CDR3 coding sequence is TGTGCCATTGCGGACAGGGGGAACTATGGCTACACCTTC. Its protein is CAIADRGNYGYTF.

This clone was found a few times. The CDR3: CATSDRAGGPDEQYF. CDR3 in DNA: TGTGCCACCAGTGACCGAGCGGGAGGGCCCGACGAGCAGTACTTC. The chain joins TRBV24-1 to TRBJ2-7; 10 nucleotides align to TRBD2. The germline V gene encodes CDR1 KGHDR and CDR2 SFDVKD. The junction had 7 bases not matched to a gene; V was cut back by 4 bases and J by 5 bases. The CDR3 length is 15 residues.

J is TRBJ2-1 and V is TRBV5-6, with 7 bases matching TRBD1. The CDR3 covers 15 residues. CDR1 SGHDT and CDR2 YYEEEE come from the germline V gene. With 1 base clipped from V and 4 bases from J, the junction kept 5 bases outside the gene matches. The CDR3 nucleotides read TGTGCCAGCAGCTTGTTCCGGGACAGTTACAATGAGCAGTTCTTC. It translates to CASSLFRDSYNEQFF.

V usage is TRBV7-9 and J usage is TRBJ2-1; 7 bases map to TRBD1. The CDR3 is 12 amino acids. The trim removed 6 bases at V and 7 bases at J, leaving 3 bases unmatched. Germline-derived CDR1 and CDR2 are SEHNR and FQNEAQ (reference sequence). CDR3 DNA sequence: TGTGCCAGCAGTCCGGACAGGAATGAGCAGTTCTTC. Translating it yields CASSPDRNEQFF.

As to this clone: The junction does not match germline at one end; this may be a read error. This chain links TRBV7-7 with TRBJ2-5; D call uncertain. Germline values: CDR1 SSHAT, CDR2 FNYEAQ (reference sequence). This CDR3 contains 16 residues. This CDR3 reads CASSLNPGPQWETQYF. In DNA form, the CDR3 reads TGTGCTAGCAGCTTAAATCCCGGGCCTCAGTGGGAGACCCAGTACTTC.

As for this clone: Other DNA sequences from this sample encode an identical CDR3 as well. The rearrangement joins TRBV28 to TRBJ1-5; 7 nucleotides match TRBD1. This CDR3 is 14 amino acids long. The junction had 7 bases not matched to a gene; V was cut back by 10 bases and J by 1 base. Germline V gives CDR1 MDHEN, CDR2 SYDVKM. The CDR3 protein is CATKQGLSNQPQHF. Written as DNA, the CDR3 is TGTGCCACCAAACAGGGGTTGAGCAATCAGCCCCAGCATTTT. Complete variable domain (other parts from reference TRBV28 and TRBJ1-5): DVKVTQSSRYLVKRTGEKVFLECVQDMDHENMFWYRQDPGLGLRLIYFSYDVKMKEKGDIPEGYSVSREKKERFSLILESASTNQTSMYLCATKQGLSNQPQHFGDGTRLSIL.